The entry that follows covers one T cell receptor beta chain sequence. The antigen is unknown. The data were taken from a study of post-analysis software for immune sequencing data. Looking at the study overall: The patients showed relapsing-remitting, secondary progressive and progressive-relapsing multiple sclerosis courses. Study results and limitations: About 5 TRBV segments (TRBV5-6, TRBV5-1 and TRBV20-1 among them) occurred more frequently in patients than in controls. Controls had significantly higher normalized Chao1 diversity than multiple sclerosis patients. Samples made in the same batch grouped tightly together by F measure.

V was clipped by 6 bases and J by 4 bases, with 19 bases between them. CDR1 and CDR2 from the germline V gene are LGHDT and YNNKEL (reference sequence). There are 15 residues in the CDR3. Prepared libraries of TCR beta cDNA carried unique molecular identifiers. Researchers reported approximately 480,000 cDNA molecules coming from around 1 to 9.1 million T cells. TCRdb reanalysed the PCR reads using MiXCR and keeps one entry per CDR3 protein. There are roughly 430,000 distinct CDR3 sequences in the sample; approximately 38% occur only once, and under 9% lies in the top ten. The receptor's source is a girl aged 2 to 10 with multiple sclerosis. The chain joins TRBV3-1 to TRBJ2-7, with D perhaps given as TRBD1 or TRBD2 (5 bases each). The sequenced sample consisted of blood. The CDR3 nucleotides read TGTGCCAGCAGGAGCCAGGGCCGGGGTGCGTACGAGCAGTACTTC. Its protein is CASRSQGRGAYEQYF.